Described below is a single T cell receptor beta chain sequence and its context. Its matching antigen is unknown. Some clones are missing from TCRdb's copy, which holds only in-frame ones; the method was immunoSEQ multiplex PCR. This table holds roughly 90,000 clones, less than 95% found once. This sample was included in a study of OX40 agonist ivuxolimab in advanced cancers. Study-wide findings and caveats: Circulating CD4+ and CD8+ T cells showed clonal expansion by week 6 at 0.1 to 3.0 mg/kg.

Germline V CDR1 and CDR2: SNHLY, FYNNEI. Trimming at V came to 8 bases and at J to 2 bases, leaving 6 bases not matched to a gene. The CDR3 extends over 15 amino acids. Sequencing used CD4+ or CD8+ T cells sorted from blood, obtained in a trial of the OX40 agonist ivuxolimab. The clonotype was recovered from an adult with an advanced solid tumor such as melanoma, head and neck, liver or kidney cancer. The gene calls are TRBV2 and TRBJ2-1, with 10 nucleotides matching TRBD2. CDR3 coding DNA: TGTGCCAGCTCCCTAGCGGGAGAGGCCTACAATGAGCAGTTCTTC. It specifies CASSLAGEAYNEQFF. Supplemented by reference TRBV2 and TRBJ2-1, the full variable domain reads EPEVTQTPSHQVTQMGQEVILRCVPISNHLYFYWYRQILGQKVEFLVSFYNNEISEKSEIFDDQFSVERPDGSNFTLKIRSTKLEDSAMYFCASSLAGEAYNEQFFGPGTRLTVL.